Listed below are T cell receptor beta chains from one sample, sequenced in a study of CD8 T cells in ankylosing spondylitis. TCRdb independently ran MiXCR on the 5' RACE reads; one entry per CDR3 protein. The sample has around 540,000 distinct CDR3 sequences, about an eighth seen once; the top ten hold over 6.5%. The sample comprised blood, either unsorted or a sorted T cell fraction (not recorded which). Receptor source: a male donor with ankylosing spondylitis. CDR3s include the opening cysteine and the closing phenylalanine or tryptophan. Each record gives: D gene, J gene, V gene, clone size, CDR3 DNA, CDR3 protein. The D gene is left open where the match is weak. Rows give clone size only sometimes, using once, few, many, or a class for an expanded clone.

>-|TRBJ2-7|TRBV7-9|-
TGTGCCAGCAGCCCGTCCCCCGGGTTGTCACACGAGCAGTACTTC
CASSPSPGLSHEQYF
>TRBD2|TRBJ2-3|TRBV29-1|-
TGCAGCGTTGAAGTTCGGGAGGGCCCTCGAGATACGCAGTATTTT
CSVEVREGPRDTQYF
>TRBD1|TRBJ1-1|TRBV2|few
TGTGCCAGCAGTACAGGGGCGAGGAACACTGAAGCTTTCTTT
CASSTGARNTEAFF
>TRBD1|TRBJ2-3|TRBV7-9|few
TGTGCCAGCAGCCCATTGACAGGGGCGGGAGATACGCAGTATTTT
CASSPLTGAGDTQYF
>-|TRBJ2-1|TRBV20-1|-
TGCAGTGCTAGAGATCGGTATCCCTCCTACAATGAGCAGTTCTTC
CSARDRYPSYNEQFF
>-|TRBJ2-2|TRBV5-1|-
TGCGCCAGCAGCAAATCCGGGACGGTCGGAACCGGGGAGCTGTTTTTT
CASSKSGTVGTGELFF
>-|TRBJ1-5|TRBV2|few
TGTGCCAGCAGAAGTACAGGGTCTAGCAATCAGCCCCAGCATTTT
CASRSTGSSNQPQHF
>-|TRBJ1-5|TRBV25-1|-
TGTGCCAGCAGTCTTTCCGAGGGGCAGCCCCAGCATTTT
CASSLSEGQPQHF
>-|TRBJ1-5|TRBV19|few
TGTGCCACCGGATGGGGTCTTCGGGATCAGCCCCAGCATTTT
CATGWGLRDQPQHF
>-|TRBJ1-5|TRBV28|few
TGTGCCAGCAGTTTATTGCGAGGGGGGGGTCAGCCCCAGCATTTT
CASSLLRGGGQPQHF
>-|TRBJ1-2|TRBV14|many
TGTGCCAGCAGCCAACATAGGGGCCGAGCTAACTATGGCTACACCTTC
CASSQHRGRANYGYTF
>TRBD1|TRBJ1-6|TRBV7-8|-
TGTGCCAGCAGCTTAGGGTTTGGGACAGGGCAACCTCCGAATTCACCCCTCCACTTT
CASSLGFGTGQPPNSPLHF
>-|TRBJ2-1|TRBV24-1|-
TGTGCCACCAGTGGCTCAGGGACGCGGTGGGAGCAGTTCTTC
CATSGSGTRWEQFF
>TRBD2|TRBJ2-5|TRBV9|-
TGTGCCAGCAGCTTGCGGGAGGGCCTATATGAGACCCAGTACTTC
CASSLREGLYETQYF
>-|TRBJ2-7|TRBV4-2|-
TGTGCCAGCAGCCGTAACAGGGTGGGTACGACAGAGCAGTACTTC
CASSRNRVGTTEQYF
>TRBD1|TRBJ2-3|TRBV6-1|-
TGTGCCAGCAGTGCTCCAGGGGGCACTGGCCCAGATACGCAGTATTTT
CASSAPGGTGPDTQYF
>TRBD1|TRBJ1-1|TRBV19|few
TGTGCCTCCCGGGCAGGGGGCACTGAAGCTTTCTTT
CASRAGGTEAFF
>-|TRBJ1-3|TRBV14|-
TGTGCCAGCAGCCAGTTCGGGTTGGGGTTCTCTGGAAACACCATATATTTT
CASSQFGLGFSGNTIYF
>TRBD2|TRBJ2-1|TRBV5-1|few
TGCGCCAGCAGCTTGGTCCCCTCTAGCGGGACCACCGGTGAGCAGTTCTTC
CASSLVPSSGTTGEQFF
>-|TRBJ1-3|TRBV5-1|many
TGTGCCAGCAGCCTTGGAGGCGACTCTGGAAACACCATATATTTT
CASSLGGDSGNTIYF